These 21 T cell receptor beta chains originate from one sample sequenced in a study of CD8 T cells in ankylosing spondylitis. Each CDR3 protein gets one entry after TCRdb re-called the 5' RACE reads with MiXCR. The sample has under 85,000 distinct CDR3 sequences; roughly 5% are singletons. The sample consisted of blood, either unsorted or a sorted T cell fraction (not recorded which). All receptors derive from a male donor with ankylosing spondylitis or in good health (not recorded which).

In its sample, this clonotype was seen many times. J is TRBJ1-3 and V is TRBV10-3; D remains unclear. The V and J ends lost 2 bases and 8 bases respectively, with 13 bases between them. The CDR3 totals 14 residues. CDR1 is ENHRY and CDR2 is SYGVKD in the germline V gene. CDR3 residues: CAISETGPSDTIYF. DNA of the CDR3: TGTGCCATCAGTGAGACGGGTCCCTCGGACACCATATATTTT.

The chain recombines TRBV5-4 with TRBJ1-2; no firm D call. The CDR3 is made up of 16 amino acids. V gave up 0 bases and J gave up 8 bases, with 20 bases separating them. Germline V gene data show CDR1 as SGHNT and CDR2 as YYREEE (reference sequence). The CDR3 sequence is CASSLGLGQSLAGYTF. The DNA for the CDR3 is TGTGCCAGCAGCTTGGGATTAGGGCAGTCCCTCGCGGGCTACACCTTC.

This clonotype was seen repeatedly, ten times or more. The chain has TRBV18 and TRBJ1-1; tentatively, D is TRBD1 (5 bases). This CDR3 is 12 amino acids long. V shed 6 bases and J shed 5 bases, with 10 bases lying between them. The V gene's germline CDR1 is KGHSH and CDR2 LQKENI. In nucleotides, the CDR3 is TGTGCCAGCTCTTACGGGGGGACTGAAGCTTTCTTT. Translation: CASSYGGTEAFF.

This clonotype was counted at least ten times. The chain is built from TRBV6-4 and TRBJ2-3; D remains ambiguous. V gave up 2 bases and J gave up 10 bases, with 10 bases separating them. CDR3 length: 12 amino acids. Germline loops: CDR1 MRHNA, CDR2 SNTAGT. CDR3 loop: CASSDDLGAQYF. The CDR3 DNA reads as TGTGCCAGCAGTGACGACCTAGGTGCGCAGTATTTT.

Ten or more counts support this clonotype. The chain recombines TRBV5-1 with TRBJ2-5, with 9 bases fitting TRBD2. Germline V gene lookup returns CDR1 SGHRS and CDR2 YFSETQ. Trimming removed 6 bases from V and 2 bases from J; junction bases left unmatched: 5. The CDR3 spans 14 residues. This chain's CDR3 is CASTSTSGQETQYF. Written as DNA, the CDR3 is TGCGCCAGCACCTCGACTAGCGGTCAAGAGACCCAGTACTTC.

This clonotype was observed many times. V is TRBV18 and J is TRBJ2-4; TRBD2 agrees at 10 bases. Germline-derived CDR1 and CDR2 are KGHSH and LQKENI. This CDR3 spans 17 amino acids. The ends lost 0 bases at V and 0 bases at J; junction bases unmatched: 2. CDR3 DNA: TGTGCCAGCTCACCACCGTTAGCGGGGGGAGCCAAAAACATTCAGTACTTC. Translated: CASSPPLAGGAKNIQYF.

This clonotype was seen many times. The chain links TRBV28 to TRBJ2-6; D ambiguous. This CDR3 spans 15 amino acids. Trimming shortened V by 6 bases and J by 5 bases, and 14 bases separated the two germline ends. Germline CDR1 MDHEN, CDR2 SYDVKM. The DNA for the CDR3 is TGTGCCAGCAGCGGCATCCTTGAGAGGGCCAACGTCCTGACTTTC. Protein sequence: CASSGILERANVLTF. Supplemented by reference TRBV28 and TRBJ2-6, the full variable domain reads DVKVTQSSRYLVKRTGEKVFLECVQDMDHENMFWYRQDPGLGLRLIYFSYDVKMKEKGDIPEGYSVSREKKERFSLILESASTNQTSMYLCASSGILERANVLTFGAGSRLTVL.

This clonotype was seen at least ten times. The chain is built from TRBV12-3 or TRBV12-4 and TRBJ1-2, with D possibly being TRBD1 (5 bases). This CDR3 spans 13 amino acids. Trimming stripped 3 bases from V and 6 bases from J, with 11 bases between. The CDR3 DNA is TGTGCCAGCAGTTTCGACCCAGGGAATGGCTACACCTTC. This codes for CASSFDPGNGYTF.

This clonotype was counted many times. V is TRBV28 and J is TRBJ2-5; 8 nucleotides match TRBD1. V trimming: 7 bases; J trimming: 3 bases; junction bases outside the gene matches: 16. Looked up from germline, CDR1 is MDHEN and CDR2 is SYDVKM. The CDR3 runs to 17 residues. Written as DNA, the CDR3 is TGTGCCAGCACCCCGGACAGGGTTATGCAAGGAAAAGAGACCCAGTACTTC. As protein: CASTPDRVMQGKETQYF.

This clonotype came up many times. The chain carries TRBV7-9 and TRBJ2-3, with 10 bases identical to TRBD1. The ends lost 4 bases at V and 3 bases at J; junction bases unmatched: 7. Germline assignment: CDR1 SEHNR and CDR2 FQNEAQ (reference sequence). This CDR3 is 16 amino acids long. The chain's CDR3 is CASSSWGQGMTDTQYF. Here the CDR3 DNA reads TGTGCCAGCAGCTCTTGGGGACAGGGGATGACAGATACGCAGTATTTT.

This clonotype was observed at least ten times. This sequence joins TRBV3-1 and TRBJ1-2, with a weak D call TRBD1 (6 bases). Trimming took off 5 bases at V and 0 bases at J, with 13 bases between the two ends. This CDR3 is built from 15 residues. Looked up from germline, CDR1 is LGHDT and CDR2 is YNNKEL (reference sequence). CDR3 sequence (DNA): TGTGCCAGCAGCAATTGGGACAAAACTAACTATGGCTACACCTTC. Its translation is CASSNWDKTNYGYTF. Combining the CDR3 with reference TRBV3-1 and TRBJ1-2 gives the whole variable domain DTAVSQTPKYLVTQMGNDKSIKCEQNLGHDTMYWYKQDSKKFLKIMFSYNNKELIINETVPNRFSPKSPDKAHLNLHINSLELGDSAVYFCASSNWDKTNYGYTFGSGTRLTVV.

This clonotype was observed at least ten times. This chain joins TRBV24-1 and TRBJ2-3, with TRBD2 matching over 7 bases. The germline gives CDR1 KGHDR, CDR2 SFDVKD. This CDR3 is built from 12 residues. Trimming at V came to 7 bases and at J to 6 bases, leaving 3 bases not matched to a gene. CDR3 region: CATRAGGDTQYF. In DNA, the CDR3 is TGTGCCACCAGGGCCGGGGGGGATACGCAGTATTTT.

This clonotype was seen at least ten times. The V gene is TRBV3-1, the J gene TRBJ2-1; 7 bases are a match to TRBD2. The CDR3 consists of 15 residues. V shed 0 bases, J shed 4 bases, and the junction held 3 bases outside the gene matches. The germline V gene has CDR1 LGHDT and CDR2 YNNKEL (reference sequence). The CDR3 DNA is TGTGCCAGCAGCCAAGAGCTAGCGGCATACAATGAGCAGTTCTTC. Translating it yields CASSQELAAYNEQFF.

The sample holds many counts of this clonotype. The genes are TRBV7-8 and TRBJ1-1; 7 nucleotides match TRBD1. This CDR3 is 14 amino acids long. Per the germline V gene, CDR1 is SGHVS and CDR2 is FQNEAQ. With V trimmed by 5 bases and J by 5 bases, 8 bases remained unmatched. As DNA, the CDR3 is TGTGCCAGCAGCGCCACAGGGGTAGGGACTGAAGCTTTCTTT. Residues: CASSATGVGTEAFF.

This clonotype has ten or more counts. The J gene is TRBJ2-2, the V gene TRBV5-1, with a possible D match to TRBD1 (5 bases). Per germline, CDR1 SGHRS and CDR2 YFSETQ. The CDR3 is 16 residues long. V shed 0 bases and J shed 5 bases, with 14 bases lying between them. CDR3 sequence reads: CASSLATGSETGELFF. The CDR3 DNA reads TGCGCCAGCAGCTTGGCCACAGGTTCGGAGACCGGGGAGCTGTTTTTT.

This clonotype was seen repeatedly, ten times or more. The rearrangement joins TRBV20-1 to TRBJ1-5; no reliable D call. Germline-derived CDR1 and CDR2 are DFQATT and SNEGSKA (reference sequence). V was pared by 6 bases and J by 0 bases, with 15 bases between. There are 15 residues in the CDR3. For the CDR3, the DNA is TGCAGTGCCCCACTGGCGGGGTATAGCAATCAGCCCCAGCATTTT. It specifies CSAPLAGYSNQPQHF.

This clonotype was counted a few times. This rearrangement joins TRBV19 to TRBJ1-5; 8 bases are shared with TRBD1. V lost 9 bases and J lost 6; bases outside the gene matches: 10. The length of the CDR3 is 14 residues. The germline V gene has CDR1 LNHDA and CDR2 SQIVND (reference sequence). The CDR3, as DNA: TGTGCCAGCTCTTCACAGGGGGAAGTTCAGCCCCAGCATTTT. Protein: CASSSQGEVQPQHF.

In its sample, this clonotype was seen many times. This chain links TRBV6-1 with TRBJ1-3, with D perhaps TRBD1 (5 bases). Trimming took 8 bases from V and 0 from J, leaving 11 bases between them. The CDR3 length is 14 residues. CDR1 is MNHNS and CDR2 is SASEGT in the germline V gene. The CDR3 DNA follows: TGTGCCAGCGGACAAGATTTCTCTGGAAACACCATATATTTT. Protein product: CASGQDFSGNTIYF.

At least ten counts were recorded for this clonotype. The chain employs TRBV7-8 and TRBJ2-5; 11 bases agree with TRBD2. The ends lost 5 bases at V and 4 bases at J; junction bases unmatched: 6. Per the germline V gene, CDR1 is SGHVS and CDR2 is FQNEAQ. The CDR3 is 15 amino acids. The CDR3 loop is CASSGSGGARETQYF. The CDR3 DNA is TGTGCCAGCAGCGGTAGCGGGGGGGCCAGAGAGACCCAGTACTTC.

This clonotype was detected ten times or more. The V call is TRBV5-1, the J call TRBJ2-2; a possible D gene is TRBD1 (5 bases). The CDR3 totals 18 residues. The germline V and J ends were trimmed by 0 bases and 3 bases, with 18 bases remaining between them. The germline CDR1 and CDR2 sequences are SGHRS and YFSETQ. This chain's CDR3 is CASSLDPRAGFDTGELFF. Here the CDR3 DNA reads TGCGCCAGCAGCTTGGACCCCAGGGCAGGATTCGACACCGGGGAGCTGTTTTTT.

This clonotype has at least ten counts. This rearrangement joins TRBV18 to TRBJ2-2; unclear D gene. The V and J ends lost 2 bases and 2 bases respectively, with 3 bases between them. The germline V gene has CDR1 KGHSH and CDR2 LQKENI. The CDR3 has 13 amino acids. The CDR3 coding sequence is TGTGCCAGCTCACCAGGAAACACCGGGGAGCTGTTTTTT. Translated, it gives CASSPGNTGELFF.